Following are 17 T cell receptor beta chains from one sample sequenced in a study of T cell responses to AZD1222 COVID-19 vaccine. Only in-frame clones appear in the TCRdb table, and some are missing; sequencing was by immunoSEQ multiplex PCR. In the table there are about 81,000 clones, 70% to 90% of which are singletons. Sample: peripheral blood, taken 28 days after the second AZD1222 dose. These TCRs come from an adult who received the AZD1222 COVID-19 vaccine.

The V call is TRBV5-8, the J call TRBJ1-4; D ambiguous. Germline V gene sequence: CDR1 SGHTS, CDR2 YDEGEE. The CDR3 runs to 15 residues. V lost 0 bases and J lost 1, with 7 bases in between. CDR3 nucleotide sequence: TGTGCCAGCAGCTTGGCGGGCGGAACTAATGAAAAACTGTTTTTT. This codes for CASSLAGGTNEKLFF. The variable domain in full, with the rest retrieved from reference TRBV5-8 and TRBJ1-4, is EAGVTQSPTHLIKTRGQQATLRCSPISGHTSVYWYQQALGLGLQFLLWYDEGEERNRGNFPPRFSGRQFPNYSSELNVNALELEDSALYLCASSLAGGTNEKLFFGSGTQLSVL.

This clone was counted once. This chain connects TRBV5-1 to TRBJ2-3; D not resolved. This CDR3 is 15 amino acids long. V gave up 4 bases and J gave up 3 bases, with 15 bases separating them. CDR1 is SGHRS and CDR2 is YFSETQ in the germline V gene. The CDR3 sequence is CASSTGPQMTDTQYF. The CDR3 DNA reads TGCGCCAGCAGCACCGGACCGCAGATGACAGATACGCAGTATTTT.

V and J are TRBV19 and TRBJ1-5; D is uncertain. Trimming shortened V by 5 bases and J by 11 bases, and 13 bases separated the two germline ends. The CDR3 is made up of 12 amino acids. Per germline, CDR1 LNHDA and CDR2 SQIVND (reference sequence). The CDR3 reads CASSEVDGAQHF. The CDR3 bases are TGTGCCAGTAGTGAGGTCGATGGGGCCCAGCATTTT.

The rearrangement links TRBV19 to TRBJ1-5, with TRBD1 matching 9 bases. Germline CDR1 reads LNHDA; CDR2 reads SQIVND (reference sequence). V shed 4 bases and J 6 bases; nucleotides not matched to a gene: 1. The CDR3 consists of 13 residues. The CDR3 DNA is TGTGCCAGTAGTACGGACAGGGGTCAGCCCCAGCATTTT. Its translation is CASSTDRGQPQHF.

The chain combines TRBV6-1 with TRBJ1-2; D is possibly TRBD1 (5 bases). Germline lookup yields CDR1 MNHNS and CDR2 SASEGT. V was trimmed by 0 bases and J by 4 bases, leaving 9 bases between them. The CDR3 has 14 amino acids. The CDR3 loop reads CASSEAWTTYGYTF. The CDR3 DNA reads as TGTGCCAGCAGTGAAGCATGGACAACCTATGGCTACACCTTC.

J is TRBJ2-2 and V is TRBV27; TRBD2 matches at 10 bases. Germline loops: CDR1 MNHEY, CDR2 SMNVEV (reference sequence). The V gene end was trimmed by 6 bases and the J gene end by 6 bases; junction bases not matched to a gene: 10. CDR3 size: 16 residues. The CDR3 nucleotides are TGTGCCAGCAGGCTCCTAGCGGGAGTCGTCCCCGGGGAGCTGTTTTTT. It is translated as CASRLLAGVVPGELFF.

The table lists this clone with a few counts. V usage is TRBV10-1 and J usage is TRBJ2-2; a possible D gene is TRBD1 (5 bases). The ends were cut back, 8 bases at V and 3 bases at J, with 10 bases in the middle. The CDR3 length is 13 residues. Per the germline V gene, CDR1 is WNHNN and CDR2 is SYGVQD (reference sequence). The CDR3 nucleotides read TGCGCCAGCGCCCCAGGGTACACCGGGGAGCTGTTTTTT. Its translation: CASAPGYTGELFF.

J is TRBJ2-7 and V is TRBV5-1, with 10 nucleotides matching TRBD2. Looked up from germline, CDR1 is SGHRS and CDR2 is YFSETQ. V was pared by 0 bases and J by 3 bases, with 3 bases of the junction left unmatched. The CDR3 totals 15 residues. The CDR3 reads CASSLDASGGYEQYF. The CDR3 nucleotides are TGCGCCAGCAGCTTGGATGCTAGCGGGGGCTACGAGCAGTACTTC.

This clone was observed at least ten times. The chain is built from TRBV2 and TRBJ1-1, with D unclear. V lost 6 bases and J lost 1, with 9 bases in between. There are 13 residues in the CDR3. Looked up from germline, CDR1 is SNHLY and CDR2 is FYNNEI. In nucleotides, the CDR3 is TGTGCCAGCAGCGGGGAAAAGAACACTGAAGCTTTCTTT. Amino acids: CASSGEKNTEAFF.

The chain couples TRBV7-2 to TRBJ2-2, with TRBD2 matching 10 bases. V lost 0 bases to trimming and J lost 6 bases; unmatched junction nucleotides: 1. Germline loops: CDR1 SGHTA, CDR2 FQGNSA. The CDR3 loop spans 15 amino acids. CDR3 sequence: CASSLALAGSGELFF. The CDR3 coding sequence is TGTGCCAGCAGCTTAGCACTAGCGGGATCCGGGGAGCTGTTTTTT.

The V and J genes are TRBV28 and TRBJ1-1; no firm D call. The germline V and J ends were trimmed by 6 bases and 3 bases, with 14 bases remaining between them. There are 14 residues in the CDR3. Looked up from germline, CDR1 is MDHEN and CDR2 is SYDVKM. CDR3: CASRTGGEDTEAFF. The CDR3 coding sequence is TGTGCCAGCAGGACGGGTGGTGAGGACACTGAAGCTTTCTTT.

This clone is a singleton in its sample. The rearrangement links TRBV19 to TRBJ2-2; TRBD2 is a possible D gene (6 bases). CDR3 length: 17 residues. Germline V gene sequence: CDR1 LNHDA, CDR2 SQIVND (reference sequence). The germline V and J ends were trimmed by 1 base and 4 bases, with 16 bases remaining between them. The CDR3: CASSIVSSGSGTGELFF. The CDR3 DNA sequence: TGTGCCAGTAGTATAGTTAGCAGCGGGTCGGGCACCGGGGAGCTGTTTTTT. Looking up the rest from reference TRBV19 and TRBJ2-2 gives the full variable domain: DGGITQSPKYLFRKEGQNVTLSCEQNLNHDAMYWYRQDPGQGLRLIYYSQIVNDFQKGDIAEGYSVSREKKESFPLTVTSAQKNPTAFYLCASSIVSSGSGTGELFFGEGSRLTVL.

As for this clone: The sample carries other DNA sequences with the same CDR3. The J gene is TRBJ2-7, the V gene TRBV6-5; the D is unclear. This CDR3 has 12 amino acids. V was shortened by 5 bases and J by 0 bases, with 5 bases between the two germline ends. Germline V gene sequence: CDR1 MNHEY, CDR2 SVGAGI. CDR3 DNA: TGTGCCAGCAGTCCTAGCTCCTACGAGCAGTACTTC. Amino acids: CASSPSSYEQYF.

The gene calls are TRBV30 and TRBJ1-3; no reliable D call. The length of the CDR3 is 12 residues. Trimming shortened V by 1 base and J by 3 bases, and 4 bases separated the two germline ends. Germline V gene lookup returns CDR1 GTSNPN and CDR2 SVGIG (reference sequence). CDR3 in DNA: TGTGCCTGGAGTGCAGGTGGAAACACCATATATTTT. Translating it yields CAWSAGGNTIYF.

The chain has TRBV2 and TRBJ1-2; D is undetermined. The CDR3 covers 10 residues. Germline CDR1 and CDR2: SNHLY and FYNNEI. V dropped 5 bases and J dropped 8 bases, with 6 bases sitting between them. CDR3 bases: TGTGCCAGCAGTTTCGCCGGCTACACCTTC. It translates to CASSFAGYTF.

This clone came up once. This chain joins TRBV2 and TRBJ1-2; maybe TRBD1 (5 bases). The length of the CDR3 is 13 residues. Trimming took off 7 bases at V and 8 bases at J, with 17 bases between the two ends. Germline V gives CDR1 SNHLY, CDR2 FYNNEI. Here the CDR3 reads CASKWGTQGGYTF. As DNA, the CDR3 is TGTGCCAGCAAGTGGGGGACCCAGGGCGGCTACACCTTC.

The CDR3 sequence: CASSFMGEKLFF. For the CDR3, the DNA is TGTGCCAGCAGTTTTATGGGAGAAAAACTGTTTTTT. V gene TRBV27 combines with J gene TRBJ1-4; D unclear. With 3 bases removed from V and 8 bases from J, the gap between germline ends came to 7 bases. The CDR3 loop spans 12 amino acids. CDR1 is MNHEY, CDR2 SMNVEV, per germline (reference sequence).